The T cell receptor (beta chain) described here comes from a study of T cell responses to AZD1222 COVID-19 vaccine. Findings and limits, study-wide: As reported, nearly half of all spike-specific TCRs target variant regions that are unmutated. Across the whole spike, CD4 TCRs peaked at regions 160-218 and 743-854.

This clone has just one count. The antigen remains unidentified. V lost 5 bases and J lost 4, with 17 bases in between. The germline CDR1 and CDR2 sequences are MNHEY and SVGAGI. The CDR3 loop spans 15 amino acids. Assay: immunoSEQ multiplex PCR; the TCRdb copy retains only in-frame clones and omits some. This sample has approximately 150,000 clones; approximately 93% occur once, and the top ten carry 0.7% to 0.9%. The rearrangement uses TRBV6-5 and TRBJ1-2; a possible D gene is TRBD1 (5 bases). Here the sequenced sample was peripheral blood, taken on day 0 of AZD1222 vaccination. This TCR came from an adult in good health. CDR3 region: CASSPTRDSSYGYTF. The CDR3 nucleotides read TGTGCCAGCAGTCCAACCCGAGACAGCAGCTATGGCTACACCTTC.